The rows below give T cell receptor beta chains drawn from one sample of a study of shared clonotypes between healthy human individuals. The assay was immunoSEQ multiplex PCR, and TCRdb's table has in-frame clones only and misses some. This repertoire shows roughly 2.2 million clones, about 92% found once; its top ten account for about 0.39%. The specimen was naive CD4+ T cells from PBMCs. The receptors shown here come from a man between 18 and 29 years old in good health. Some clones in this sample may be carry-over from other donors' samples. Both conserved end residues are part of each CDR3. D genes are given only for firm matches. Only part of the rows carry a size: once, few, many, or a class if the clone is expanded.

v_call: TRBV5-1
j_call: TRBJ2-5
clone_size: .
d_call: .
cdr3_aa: CASSLEEGAWETQYF
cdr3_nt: TGCGCCAGCAGCTTGGAGGAGGGGGCATGGGAGACCCAGTACTTC

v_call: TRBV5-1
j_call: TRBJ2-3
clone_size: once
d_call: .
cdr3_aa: CASSFRVQGEDTQYF
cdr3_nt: TGCGCCAGCAGCTTTAGGGTACAGGGTGAAGATACGCAGTATTTT

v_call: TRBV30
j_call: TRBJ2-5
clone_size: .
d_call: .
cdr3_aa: CAWSVDVETQYF
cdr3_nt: TGTGCCTGGAGTGTGGACGTAGAGACCCAGTACTTC

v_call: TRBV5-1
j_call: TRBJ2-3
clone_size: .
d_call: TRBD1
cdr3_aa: CASSLGRQGSTDTQYF
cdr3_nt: TGCGCCAGCAGCTTGGGTCGACAGGGGAGCACAGATACGCAGTATTTT

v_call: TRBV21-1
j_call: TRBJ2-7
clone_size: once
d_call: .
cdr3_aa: CASSKGYIGSEQYF
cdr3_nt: TGTGCCAGCAGCAAAGGATATATAGGCAGCGAGCAGTACTTC

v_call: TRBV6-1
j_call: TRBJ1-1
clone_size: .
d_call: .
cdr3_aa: CASTLEGGTEAFF
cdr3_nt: TGTGCCAGCACCCTAGAGGGGGGGACTGAAGCTTTCTTT

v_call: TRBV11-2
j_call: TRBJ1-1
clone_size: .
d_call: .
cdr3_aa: CASSFFLRGLTEAFF
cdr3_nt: TGTGCCAGCAGCTTTTTTCTACGGGGTTTAACTGAAGCTTTCTTT

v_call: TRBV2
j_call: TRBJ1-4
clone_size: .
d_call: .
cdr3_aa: CASSELTNGKLFF
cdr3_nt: TGTGCCAGCAGTGAATTGACCAACGGAAAACTGTTTTTT

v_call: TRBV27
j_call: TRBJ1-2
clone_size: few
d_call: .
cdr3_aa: CASSRGRAEYGYTF
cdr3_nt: TGTGCCAGCAGTCGCGGACGGGCTGAATATGGCTACACCTTC

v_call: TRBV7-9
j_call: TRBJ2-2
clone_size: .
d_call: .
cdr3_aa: CASSQNTGSGTGELFF
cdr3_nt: TGTGCCAGCAGCCAGAACACAGGGTCTGGCACCGGGGAGCTGTTTTTT

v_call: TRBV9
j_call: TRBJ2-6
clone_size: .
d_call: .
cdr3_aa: CASSVEAVEPSGANVLTF
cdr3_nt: TGTGCCAGCAGCGTAGAAGCGGTCGAGCCCTCTGGGGCCAACGTCCTGACTTTC

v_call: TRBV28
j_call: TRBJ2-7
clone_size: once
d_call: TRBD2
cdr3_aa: CASSPPAGRVHEQYF
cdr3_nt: TGTGCCAGCAGTCCCCCGGCGGGGAGGGTCCACGAGCAGTACTTC

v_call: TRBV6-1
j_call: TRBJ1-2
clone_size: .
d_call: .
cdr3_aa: CASSEATYRYTF
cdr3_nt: TGTGCCAGCAGTGAAGCAACCTACCGCTACACCTTC

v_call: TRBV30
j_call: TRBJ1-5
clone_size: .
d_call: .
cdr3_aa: CAWSNWGGNQPQHF
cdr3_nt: TGTGCCTGGAGTAATTGGGGGGGAAATCAGCCCCAGCATTTT

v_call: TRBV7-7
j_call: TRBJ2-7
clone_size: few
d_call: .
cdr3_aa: CASSLELSSAEQYF
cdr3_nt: TGTGCCAGCAGCTTAGAATTGTCCAGCGCCGAGCAGTACTTC

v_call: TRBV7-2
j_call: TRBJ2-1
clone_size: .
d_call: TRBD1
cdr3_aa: CASSRTRDRGRDEQFF
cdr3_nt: TGTGCCAGCAGCCGGACCCGGGACAGGGGGCGCGATGAGCAGTTCTTC